The clone carrying this T cell receptor (beta chain) has a count of ten or more. Researchers made TCR beta libraries by using iRepertoire HTBI primers and running Arm-PCR on CDR3 regions. TCRdb ran MiXCR on the multiplex PCR reads and lists one entry per CDR3 protein. The sample shows some 320,000 distinct CDR3 sequences, 18% of them seen only once. The record originates from a study of regulatory T cells in long-lasting Graves disease. Sample time point: newly diagnosed GD, antithyroid drugs for less than 3 months. PBMC-extracted RNA yielded the TCR library. The sequences come from peripheral blood mononuclear cells (PBMCs), collected at new diagnosis, from a patient treated with antithyroid drugs. The origin of this receptor is a female donor with Graves disease.

The CDR3 spells CASSLLPSGGTDTQYF. The CDR3 region has the DNA TGTGCCAGCAGCTTACTTCCCAGCGGGGGCACAGATACGCAGTATTTT. The rearrangement links TRBV11-2 to TRBJ2-3; TRBD2 aligns across 7 bases. CDR1 is SGHAT and CDR2 is FQNNGV in the germline V gene. Germline trimming cut 2 bases from V and 1 base from J; bases unmatched to any gene: 6. This CDR3 region has 16 residues.